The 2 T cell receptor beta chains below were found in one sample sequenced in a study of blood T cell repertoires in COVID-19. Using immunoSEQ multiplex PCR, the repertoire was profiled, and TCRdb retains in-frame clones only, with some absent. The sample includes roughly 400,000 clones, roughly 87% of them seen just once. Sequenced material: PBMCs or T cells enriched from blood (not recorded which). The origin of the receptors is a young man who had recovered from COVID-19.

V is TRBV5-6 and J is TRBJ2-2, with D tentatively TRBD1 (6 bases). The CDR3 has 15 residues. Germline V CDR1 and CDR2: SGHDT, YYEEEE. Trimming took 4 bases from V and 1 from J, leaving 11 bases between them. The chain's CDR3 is CASSPRTVNTGELFF. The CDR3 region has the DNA TGTGCCAGCAGCCCCCGGACAGTGAACACCGGGGAGCTGTTTTTT.

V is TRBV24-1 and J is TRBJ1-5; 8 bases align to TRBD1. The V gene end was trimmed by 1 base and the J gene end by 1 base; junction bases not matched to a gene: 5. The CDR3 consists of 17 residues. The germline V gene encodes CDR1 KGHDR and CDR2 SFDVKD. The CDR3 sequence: CATSDFDRGESNQPQHF. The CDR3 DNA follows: TGTGCCACCAGTGATTTCGACAGGGGTGAGAGCAATCAGCCCCAGCATTTT.